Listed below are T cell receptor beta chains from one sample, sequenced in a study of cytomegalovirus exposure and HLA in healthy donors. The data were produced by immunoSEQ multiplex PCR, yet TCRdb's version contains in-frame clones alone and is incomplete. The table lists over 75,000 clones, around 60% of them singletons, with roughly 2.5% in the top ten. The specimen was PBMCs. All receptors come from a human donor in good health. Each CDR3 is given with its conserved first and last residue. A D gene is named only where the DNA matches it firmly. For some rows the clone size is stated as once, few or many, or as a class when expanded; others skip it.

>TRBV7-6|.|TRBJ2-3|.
CASSLAGGTDTQYF
TGTGCCAGCAGCTTAGCCGGGGGTACAGATACGCAGTATTTT
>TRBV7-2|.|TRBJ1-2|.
CASSQVGGGQYYGYTF
TGTGCCAGCAGCCAAGTGGGCGGGGGACAATACTATGGCTACACCTTC
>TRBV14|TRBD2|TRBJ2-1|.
CASSPGFLAGGKNEQFF
TGTGCCAGCAGCCCAGGATTCCTAGCGGGGGGGAAGAATGAGCAGTTCTTC
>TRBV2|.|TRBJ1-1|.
CASRLDSTEAFF
TGTGCCAGCAGATTGGACAGCACTGAAGCTTTCTTT
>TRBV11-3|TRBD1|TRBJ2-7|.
CASSSGTGIAYEQYF
TGTGCCAGCAGTTCCGGGACAGGGATTGCCTACGAGCAGTACTTC
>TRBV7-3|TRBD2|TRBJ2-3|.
CARAIGPAGDFTDTQYF
TGTGCCAGGGCCATAGGTCCAGCGGGGGACTTCACAGATACGCAGTATTTT
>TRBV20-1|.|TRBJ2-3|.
CSELGTDTQYF
TGCAGTGAATTAGGCACAGATACGCAGTATTTT
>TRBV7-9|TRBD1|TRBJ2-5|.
CASSPRTGGLNGTQYF
TGTGCCAGCAGCCCCCGGACAGGGGGCTTGAATGGGACCCAGTACTTC
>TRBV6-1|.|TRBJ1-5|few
CASKDSSNQPQHF
TGTGCCAGCAAGGACAGTAGCAATCAGCCCCAGCATTTT
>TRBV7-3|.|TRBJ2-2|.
CASSQSTLTGELFF
TGTGCCAGCAGCCAAAGCACTCTCACCGGGGAGCTGTTTTTT
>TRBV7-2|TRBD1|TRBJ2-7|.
CASSLAWTGPFNDEQYF
TGCGCCAGCAGCTTAGCGTGGACAGGGCCCTTCAACGACGAGCAGTACTTC
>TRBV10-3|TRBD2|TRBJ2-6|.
CATGGSGANVLTF
TGTGCCACGGGGGGGTCTGGGGCCAACGTCCTGACTTTC
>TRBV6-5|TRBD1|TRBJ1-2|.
CASRKTGEISYGYTF
TGTGCCAGCAGGAAAACAGGGGAAATATCCTATGGCTACACCTTC
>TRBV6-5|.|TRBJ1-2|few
CASSYGPLKGYTF
TGTGCCAGCAGTTACGGGCCCTTAAAGGGCTACACCTTC
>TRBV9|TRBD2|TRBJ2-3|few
CASSNSGGTDTQYF
TGTGCCAGCAGCAATAGCGGGGGGACAGATACGCAGTATTTT
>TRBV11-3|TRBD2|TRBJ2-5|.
CASSSGTSGGHQETQYF
TGTGCCAGCAGCTCCGGGACTAGCGGGGGCCATCAAGAGACCCAGTACTTC
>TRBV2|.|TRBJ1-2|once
CASRGGRRGVVGYTF
TGTGCCAGCAGAGGAGGCCGGCGAGGAGTCGTTGGCTACACCTTC
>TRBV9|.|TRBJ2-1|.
CASSAGARKGWGNEQFF
TGTGCCAGCAGCGCGGGAGCGAGGAAGGGGTGGGGCAATGAGCAGTTCTTC
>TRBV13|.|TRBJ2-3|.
CASSLSFGGQDTQYF
TGTGCCAGCAGCTTATCTTTCGGGGGGCAAGATACGCAGTATTTT
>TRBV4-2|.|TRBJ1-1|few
CASSQGGEGRTEAFF
TGTGCCAGCAGCCAAGGCGGAGAGGGCAGGACTGAAGCTTTCTTT
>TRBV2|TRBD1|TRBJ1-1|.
CASTLAGGTEAFF
TGTGCCAGCACGTTGGCAGGGGGCACTGAAGCTTTCTTT
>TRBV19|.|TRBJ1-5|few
CASSDSGAGPQHF
TGTGCCAGTAGCGACTCGGGAGCAGGGCCCCAGCATTTT
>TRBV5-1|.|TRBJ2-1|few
CASSLLLASMNEQFF
TGCGCCAGCAGCTTGTTACTAGCCTCAATGAATGAGCAGTTCTTC
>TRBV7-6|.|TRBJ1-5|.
CASSPGGGADLPQHF
TGTGCCAGCAGCCCTGGGGGGGGCGCAGACTTGCCCCAGCATTTT
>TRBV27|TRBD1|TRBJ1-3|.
CASSPSPDRASGNTIYF
TGTGCCAGCAGTCCCTCCCCGGACAGGGCCTCTGGAAACACCATATATTTT
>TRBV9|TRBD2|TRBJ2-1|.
CASSSRLAGRSSYNEQFF
TGTGCCAGCAGCTCAAGACTAGCGGGGAGATCCTCCTACAATGAGCAGTTCTTC
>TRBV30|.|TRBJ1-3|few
CAWSTGSGNTIYF
TGTGCCTGGAGTACTGGCTCTGGAAACACCATATATTTT
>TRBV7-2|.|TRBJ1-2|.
CASSTGGDYGYTF
TGTGCCAGCAGCACCGGGGGGGACTATGGCTACACCTTC